The clone carrying this TCR beta chain was observed a few times. The CDR3 sequence is 17 residues long. The germline gives CDR1 MNHNS, CDR2 SASEGT. Trimming left V 6 bases short and J 0 bases short, with 18 bases between. The sample originates from a study of T-cell reconstitution after alpha-beta-depleted transplantation in children. Unique molecular identifiers were used in preparing the TCRbeta library. One entry per CDR3 protein, called by TCRdb with MiXCR from the PCR reads. The data hold approximately 340,000 distinct CDR3 sequences, with over 9% observed a single time. The sequence derives from a human donor who donated a stem cell graft to a child with acute lymphoblastic leukemia. The chain combines TRBV6-1 with TRBJ1-5; D might be TRBD1 (5 bases). Sequencing used PBMCs from the stem cell graft donor, obtained from the stem cell graft. CDR3 residues: CASRPGPGDYSNQPQHF. The CDR3 DNA reads as TGTGCCAGCAGGCCGGGACCCGGGGATTATAGCAATCAGCCCCAGCATTTT.